Reported below is one T cell receptor (beta chain). The sample originates from a study of blood T cell repertoires in COVID-19. Trimming stripped 0 bases from V and 3 bases from J, with 13 bases between. CDR1 GTSNPN and CDR2 SVGIG come from the germline V gene (reference sequence). The CDR3 length is 15 residues. Using immunoSEQ multiplex PCR, the repertoire was profiled, and TCRdb retains in-frame clones only, with some absent. Altogether about 210,000 clones are present, around 80% being singletons, with the ten largest covering approximately 12%. The V call is TRBV30, the J call TRBJ2-3; unclear D gene. This receptor was obtained from a woman in her thirties or forties with acute or convalescent COVID-19. The sequenced sample consisted of peripheral blood. CDR3 sequence: CAWSVGGLGTDTQYF. In nucleotides, the CDR3 is TGTGCCTGGAGTGTTGGCGGCCTTGGGACAGATACGCAGTATTTT.